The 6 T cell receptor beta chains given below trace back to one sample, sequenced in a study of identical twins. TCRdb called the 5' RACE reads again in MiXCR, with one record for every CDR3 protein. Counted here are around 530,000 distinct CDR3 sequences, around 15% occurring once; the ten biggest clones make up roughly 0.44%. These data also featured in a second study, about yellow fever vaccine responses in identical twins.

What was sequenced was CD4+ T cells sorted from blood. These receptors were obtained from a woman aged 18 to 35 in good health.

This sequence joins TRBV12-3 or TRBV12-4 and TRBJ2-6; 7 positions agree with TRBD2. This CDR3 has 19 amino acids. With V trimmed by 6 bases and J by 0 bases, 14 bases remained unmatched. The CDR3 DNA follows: TGTGCCAGCAGAAACCCGGGACTACCGACTCTCTCTGGGGCCAACGTCCTGACTTTC. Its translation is CASRNPGLPTLSGANVLTF.

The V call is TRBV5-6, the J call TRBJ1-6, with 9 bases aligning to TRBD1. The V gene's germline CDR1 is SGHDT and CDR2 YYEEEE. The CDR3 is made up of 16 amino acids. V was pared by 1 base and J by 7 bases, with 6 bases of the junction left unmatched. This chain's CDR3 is CASSLMGQGENSPLHF. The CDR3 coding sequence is TGTGCCAGCAGCTTGATGGGACAGGGCGAAAATTCACCCCTCCACTTT.

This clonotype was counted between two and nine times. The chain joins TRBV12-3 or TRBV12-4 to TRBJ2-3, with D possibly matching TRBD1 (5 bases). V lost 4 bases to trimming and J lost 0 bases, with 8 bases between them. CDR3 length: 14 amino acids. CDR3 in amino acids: CASSWGVSTDTQYF. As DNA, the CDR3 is TGTGCCAGCAGTTGGGGCGTAAGCACAGATACGCAGTATTTT.

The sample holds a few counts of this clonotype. The CDR3, as DNA: TGCAGCGTCGGAGACAGGGGAACTAATGAAAAACTGTTTTTT. Amino acids: CSVGDRGTNEKLFF. The chain joins TRBV29-1 to TRBJ1-4; 8 nucleotides line up with TRBD1. Germline loops: CDR1 SQVTM, CDR2 ANQGSEA. This CDR3 has 14 amino acids. The J segment lost 1 base and the V segment lost 6 bases, leaving 4 bases of the junction unmatched. Using reference TRBV29-1 and TRBJ1-4 for the parts outside the CDR3, the full variable domain is SAVISQKPSRDICQRGTSLTIQCQVDSQVTMMFWYRQQPGQSLTLIATANQGSEATYESGFVIDKFPISRPNLTFSTLTVSNMSPEDSSIYLCSVGDRGTNEKLFFGSGTQLSVL.

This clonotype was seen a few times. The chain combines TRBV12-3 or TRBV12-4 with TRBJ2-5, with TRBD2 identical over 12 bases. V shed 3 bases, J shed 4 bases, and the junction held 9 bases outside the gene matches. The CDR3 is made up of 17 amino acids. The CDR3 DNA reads TGTGCCAGCAGTTTCAGCCTGACTAGCGGGAGTAGAGAGACCCAGTACTTC. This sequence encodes CASSFSLTSGSRETQYF.

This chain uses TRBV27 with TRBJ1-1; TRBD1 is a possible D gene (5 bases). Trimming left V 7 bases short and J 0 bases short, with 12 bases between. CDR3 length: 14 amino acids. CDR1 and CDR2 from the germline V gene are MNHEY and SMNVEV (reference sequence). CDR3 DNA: TGTGCCAGCAATCCCGGGACGTTGAACACTGAAGCTTTCTTT. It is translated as CASNPGTLNTEAFF.